This T cell receptor beta chain was identified during a study of spatial heterogeneity in lung cancer (dated 2019 in TCRdb). Looking at the study overall: Beta-chain transcripts were consistently detected in greater numbers than alpha-chain transcripts, which likely reflects a higher abundance of beta-chain transcripts. In the raw uncorrected reads, each unique combination of TCR and UMI appeared more than ten times on average. In non-small cell lung cancer, the study quantitatively compared TCR alpha and beta repertoires across several tumor regions, matched nontumor lung, and blood. The study linked features of the TCR repertoire to counts of nonsynonymous mutations, which were determined by whole-exome sequencing of tumor tissue. At surgery, both alpha and beta chains were TCR-sequenced in 200 to 250 tumor regions, about 61 matched nontumor lung samples and a few dozen PBMC samples. Summary of the overall study and its limitations: Additional single-cell paired TCR alpha and beta sequencing was considered necessary to confirm, at a functional level, the hypothesis that regional TCRs recognize regional mutations. Ubiquitous expanded tumor TCRs were found in blood more often at tumor resection than at routine follow-up.

The method was 5' RACE. Sequencer: NextSeq 500. The TCR library protocol attached a unique molecular identifier to each TCR cDNA molecule to allow correction of PCR and sequencing errors. As for the authors' bioinformatics: Decombinator tools were used for TCR identification, UMI-based error correction and CDR3 extraction. TCRs above a frequency of 2 per 1,000, corresponding to the top 1% of the tumor frequency distribution, were defined as expanded. Renyi diversity was computed with the R vegan package after each repertoire had been subsampled 100 times to 5,000 TCRs. CDR3 similarity networks were constructed using string-kernel similarity of amino acid triplets, with links drawn between CDR3s whose pairwise similarity was above 0.82. In TCRdb, the public reads were trimmed at Q25 with fastp and aligned with MiXCR, with productive beta chains retained. Rows with a matching CDR3 protein are joined into one entry that keeps the most common DNA and genes. V and J calls and clone size were set by TCRdb, not the authors. This sample gives 77,000 or so distinct CDR3 sequences in total; approximately 21% of them show up just once. Roughly 6.2% of the sample goes to the ten largest clones.

Worth noting for this clonotype: Which antigen it targets is not known. The record has no base qualities; no much larger clone is one base away.

This sample's time point label indicates: sample taken at primary tumor resection. For TCR sequencing, whole RNA was extracted from tumor and nontumor lung tissue, or from cryopreserved PBMC samples, and no cell sorting was done. Samples were obtained from approximately 76 patients with early-stage, untreated non-small cell lung cancer from the lung TRACERx cohort. Only patients with enough RNA available from two or more tumor regions were chosen for TCR sequencing. CDR1 and CDR2 (MGHRA, YSYEKL) derive from the germline V gene. Measured from the cysteine to the phenylalanine, the CDR3 is 12 residues long. Just CDR3 DNA is preserved here, 36 bases in frame from base 1. V is clipped by 6 bases and J by 11 bases, and the sequence between their germline boundaries is 16 bases long.

The chain joins TRBV4-1 to TRBJ1-1, and TRBD1 may be the D gene, going by 6 matching bases. The TCR was taken from a male donor with early-stage non-small cell lung cancer. The input for sequencing was PBMCs, taken at surgery. The CDR3 protein sequence reads: CASSRYTGLAFF. DNA sequence: TGCGCCAGCAGTCGATATACAGGGTTGGCTTTCTTT.